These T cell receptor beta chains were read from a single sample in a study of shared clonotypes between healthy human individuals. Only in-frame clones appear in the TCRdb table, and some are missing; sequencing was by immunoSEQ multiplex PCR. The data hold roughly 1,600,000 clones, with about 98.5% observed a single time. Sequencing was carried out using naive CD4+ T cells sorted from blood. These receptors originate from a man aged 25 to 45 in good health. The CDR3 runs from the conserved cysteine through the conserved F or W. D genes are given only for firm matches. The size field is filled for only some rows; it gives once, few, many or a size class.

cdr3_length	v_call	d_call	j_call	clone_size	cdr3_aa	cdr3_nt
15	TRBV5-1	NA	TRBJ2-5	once	CASSLAGDRTETQYF	TGCGCCAGCAGCTTGGCCGGTGACAGGACGGAGACCCAGTACTTC
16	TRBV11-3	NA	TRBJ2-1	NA	CASSLKGAAYYNEQFF	TGTGCCAGCAGCTTAAAAGGCGCAGCATACTACAATGAGCAGTTCTTC
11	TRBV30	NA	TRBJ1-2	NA	CAWSTLSGYTF	TGTGCCTGGAGTACTTTAAGTGGCTACACCTTC
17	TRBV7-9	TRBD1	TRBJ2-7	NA	CASSPGMMGQVPGEQYF	TGTGCCAGCAGCCCTGGAATGATGGGACAGGTGCCTGGCGAGCAGTACTTC
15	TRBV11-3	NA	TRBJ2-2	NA	CASRYILGAAGELFF	TGTGCCAGCAGATATATTCTCGGGGCGGCCGGGGAGCTGTTTTTT
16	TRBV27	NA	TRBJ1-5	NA	CASSARQVLSNQPQHF	TGTGCCAGCAGTGCCCGACAGGTATTAAGCAATCAGCCCCAGCATTTT
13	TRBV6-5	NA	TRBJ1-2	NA	CASRQTDPYGYTF	TGTGCCAGCAGGCAGACGGACCCCTATGGCTACACCTTC
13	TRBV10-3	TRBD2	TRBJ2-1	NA	CAIRTSVDNEQFF	TGTGCCATCAGGACTAGCGTAGACAATGAGCAGTTCTTC
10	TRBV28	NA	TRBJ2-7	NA	CASGNYEQYF	TGTGCCAGCGGAAACTACGAGCAGTACTTC
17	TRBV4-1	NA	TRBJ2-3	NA	CASSQDGRPSAWDTQYF	TGCGCCAGCAGCCAAGATGGGCGTCCTAGCGCCTGGGATACGCAGTATTTT
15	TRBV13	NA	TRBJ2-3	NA	CASSLEGGGTDTQYF	TGTGCCAGCAGCTTAGAGGGGGGGGGCACAGATACGCAGTATTTT
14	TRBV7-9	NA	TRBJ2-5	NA	CASSLQGGSETQYF	TGTGCCAGCAGCCTACAGGGAGGATCAGAGACCCAGTACTTC
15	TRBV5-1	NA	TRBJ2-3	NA	CASSLDQRPADTQYF	TGCGCCAGCAGCTTGGACCAACGACCCGCAGATACGCAGTATTTT
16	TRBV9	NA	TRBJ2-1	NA	CASSVTGGASYNEQFF	TGTGCCAGCAGCGTAACTGGCGGGGCCTCCTACAATGAGCAGTTCTTC
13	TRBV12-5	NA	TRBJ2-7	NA	CASGLVPSYEQYF	TGTGCTAGTGGTTTGGTACCCTCCTACGAGCAGTACTTC
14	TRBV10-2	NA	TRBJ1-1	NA	CASSDLGVNTEAFF	TGCGCCAGCAGTGACTTGGGGGTGAACACTGAAGCTTTCTTT
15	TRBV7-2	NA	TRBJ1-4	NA	CASSLGRGVSEKLFF	TGTGCCAGCAGCTTAGGAAGGGGGGTTAGCGAAAAACTGTTTTTT
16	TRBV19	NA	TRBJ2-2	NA	CASSIRGQTNTGELFF	TGTGCCAGTAGTATACGGGGGCAAACGAACACCGGGGAGCTGTTTTTT
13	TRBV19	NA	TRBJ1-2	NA	CASSPTRAGGYTF	TGTGCCAGTAGTCCCACCAGGGCAGGTGGCTACACCTTC
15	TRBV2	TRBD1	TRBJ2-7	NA	CASSQGDSSSYEQYF	TGTGCCAGCAGTCAAGGGGACAGTAGCTCCTACGAGCAGTACTTC
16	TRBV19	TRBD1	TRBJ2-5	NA	CASSPHPGTVKETQYF	TGTGCCAGTAGTCCCCACCCCGGGACAGTTAAGGAGACCCAGTACTTC
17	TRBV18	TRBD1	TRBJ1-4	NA	CASSPLPTGGVNEKLFF	TGTGCCAGCTCACCCCTCCCAACAGGGGGCGTAAATGAAAAACTGTTTTTT
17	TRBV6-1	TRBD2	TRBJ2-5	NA	CASSEFPSGSGTETQYF	TGTGCCAGCAGTGAATTTCCTAGCGGATCGGGGACGGAGACCCAGTACTTC
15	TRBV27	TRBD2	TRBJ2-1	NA	CASSFSSGRFNEQFF	TGTGCCAGCAGTTTCTCTAGCGGGAGGTTCAATGAGCAGTTCTTC
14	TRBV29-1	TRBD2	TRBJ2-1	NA	CSVLLSGSYNEQFF	TGCAGCGTGCTACTTAGCGGGAGCTACAATGAGCAGTTCTTC
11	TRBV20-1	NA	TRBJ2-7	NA	CSVPERYEQYF	TGCAGTGTCCCTGAAAGATACGAGCAGTACTTC
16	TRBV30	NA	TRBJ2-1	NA	CAWSWGDPASYNEQFF	TGTGCCTGGAGTTGGGGGGATCCAGCCTCCTACAATGAGCAGTTCTTC
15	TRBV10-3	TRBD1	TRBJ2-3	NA	CATINTGTGSDTQYF	TGTGCCACAATAAATACCGGGACAGGATCAGATACGCAGTATTTT
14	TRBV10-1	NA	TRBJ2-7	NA	CASSEGPGVHEQYF	TGCGCCAGCAGTGAGGGGCCGGGGGTACACGAGCAGTACTTC
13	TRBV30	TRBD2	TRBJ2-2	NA	CAWGGLFSGELFF	TGTGCCTGGGGGGGACTATTTTCCGGGGAGCTGTTTTTT
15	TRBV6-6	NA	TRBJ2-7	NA	CASSPPWRVPYEQYF	TGTGCCAGCAGCCCCCCCTGGAGGGTCCCCTACGAGCAGTACTTC
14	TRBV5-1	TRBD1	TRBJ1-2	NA	CASKNTGQNYGYTF	TGCGCCAGTAAGAATACGGGACAGAACTATGGCTACACCTTC
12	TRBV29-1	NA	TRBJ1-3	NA	CSAGDTGNTIYF	TGCAGCGCTGGGGATACTGGAAACACCATATATTTT
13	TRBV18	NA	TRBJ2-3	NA	CASSPLSLDTQYF	TGTGCCAGCTCACCTCTGTCGTTAGATACGCAGTATTTT
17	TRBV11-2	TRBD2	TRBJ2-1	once	CASSGRSTAGGYNEQFF	TGTGCCAGCAGCGGGCGGTCAACGGCGGGAGGGTACAATGAGCAGTTCTTC
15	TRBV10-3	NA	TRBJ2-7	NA	CAISADTGASYEQYF	TGTGCCATCAGTGCAGATACGGGGGCTTCCTACGAGCAGTACTTC
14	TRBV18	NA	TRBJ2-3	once	CASGPPGRTDTQYF	TGTGCCAGCGGGCCCCCAGGGCGTACAGATACGCAGTATTTT
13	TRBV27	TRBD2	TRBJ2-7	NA	CASSELAGVEQYF	TGTGCCAGCAGCGAACTAGCGGGAGTTGAGCAGTACTTC
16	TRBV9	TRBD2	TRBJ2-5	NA	CASSVGTSGIQETQYF	TGTGCCAGCAGCGTAGGGACTAGCGGGATACAAGAGACCCAGTACTTC
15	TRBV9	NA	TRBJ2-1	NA	CASSSGTVSYNEQFF	TGTGCCAGCAGCTCAGGGACGGTTTCCTACAATGAGCAGTTCTTC
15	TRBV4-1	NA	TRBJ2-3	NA	CASSQGPARADTQYF	TGCGCCAGCAGCCAGGGACCCGCAAGAGCAGATACGCAGTATTTT
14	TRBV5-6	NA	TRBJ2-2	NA	CASGRGYGTGELFF	TGTGCCAGCGGACGGGGGTATGGGACCGGGGAGCTGTTTTTT
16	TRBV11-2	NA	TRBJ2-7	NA	CASGVQGGLRLYEQYF	TGTGCCAGCGGAGTTCAGGGTGGACTTAGACTTTACGAGCAGTACTTC
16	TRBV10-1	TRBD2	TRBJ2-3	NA	CASSTGLAGQADTQYF	TGCGCCAGCAGTACAGGACTAGCGGGGCAGGCAGATACGCAGTATTTT
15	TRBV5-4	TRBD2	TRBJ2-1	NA	CASSLGTSVYNEQFF	TGTGCCAGCAGCTTGGGGACTAGCGTTTACAATGAGCAGTTCTTC
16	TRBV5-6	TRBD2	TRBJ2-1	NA	CASSLARLAGGHEQFF	TGTGCCAGCAGCTTGGCCCGGCTAGCGGGAGGGCATGAGCAGTTCTTC
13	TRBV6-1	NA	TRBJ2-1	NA	CASSLLAGNEQFF	TGTGCCAGCAGTTTGCTAGCTGGGAATGAGCAGTTCTTC
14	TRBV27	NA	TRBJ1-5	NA	CASSLTPVMEPQHF	TGTGCCAGCAGCCTGACCCCTGTAATGGAACCCCAGCATTTT
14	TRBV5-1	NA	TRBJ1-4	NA	CASGRGETNEKLFF	TGCGCCAGCGGCCGGGGGGAAACTAATGAAAAACTGTTTTTT
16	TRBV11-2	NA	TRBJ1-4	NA	CASSLKVPATNEKLFF	TGTGCCAGCAGCTTAAAGGTTCCCGCAACTAATGAAAAACTGTTTTTT
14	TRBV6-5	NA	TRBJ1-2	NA	CASSEVSGGTRGTF	TGTGCCAGCAGTGAGGTGTCTGGCGGGACAAGGGGAACCTTC
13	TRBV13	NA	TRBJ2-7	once	CASRVTGTYEQYF	TGTGCCAGCAGGGTGACAGGAACCTACGAGCAGTACTTC
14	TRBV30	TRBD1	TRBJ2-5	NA	CAWTQTGSMETQYF	TGTGCCTGGACCCAGACAGGGAGCATGGAGACCCAGTACTTC
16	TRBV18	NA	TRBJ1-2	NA	CASSPSTGYTNYGYTF	TGTGCCAGCTCACCCTCTACAGGGTATACAAACTATGGCTACACCTTC
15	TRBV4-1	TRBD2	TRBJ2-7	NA	CASSRGLAVVGEQYF	TGCGCCAGCAGCCGTGGACTAGCGGTGGTGGGGGAGCAGTACTTC
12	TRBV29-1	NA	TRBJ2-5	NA	CSWEGGQETQYF	TGCAGCTGGGAGGGGGGACAAGAGACCCAGTACTTC
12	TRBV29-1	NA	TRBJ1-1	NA	CSADLIGTEAFF	TGCAGCGCGGACCTGATTGGCACTGAAGCTTTCTTT
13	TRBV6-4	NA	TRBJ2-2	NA	CASSVTMTGELFF	TGTGCCAGCAGTGTGACTATGACCGGGGAGCTGTTTTTT
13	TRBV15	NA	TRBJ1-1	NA	CATSRQVNTEAFF	TGTGCCACCAGCAGACAGGTGAACACTGAAGCTTTCTTT
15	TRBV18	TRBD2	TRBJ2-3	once	CASSPTSGGTDTQYF	TGTGCCAGCTCACCGACTAGCGGAGGCACAGATACGCAGTATTTT